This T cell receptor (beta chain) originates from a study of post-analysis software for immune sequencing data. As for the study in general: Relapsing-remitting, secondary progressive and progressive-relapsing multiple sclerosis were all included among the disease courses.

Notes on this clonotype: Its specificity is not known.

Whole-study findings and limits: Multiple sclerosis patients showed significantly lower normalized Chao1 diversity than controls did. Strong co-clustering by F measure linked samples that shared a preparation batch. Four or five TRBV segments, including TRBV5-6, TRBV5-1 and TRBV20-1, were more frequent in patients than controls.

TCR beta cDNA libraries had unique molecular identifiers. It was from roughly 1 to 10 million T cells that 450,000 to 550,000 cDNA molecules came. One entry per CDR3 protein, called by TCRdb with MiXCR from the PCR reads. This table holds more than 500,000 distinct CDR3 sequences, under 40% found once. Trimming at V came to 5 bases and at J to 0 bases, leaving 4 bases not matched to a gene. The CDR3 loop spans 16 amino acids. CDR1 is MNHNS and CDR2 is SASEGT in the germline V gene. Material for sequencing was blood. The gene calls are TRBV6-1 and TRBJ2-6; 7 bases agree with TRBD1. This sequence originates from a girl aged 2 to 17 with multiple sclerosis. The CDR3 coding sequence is TGTGCCAGCAGTCCCCGACAGGGCTCTGGGGCCAACGTCCTGACTTTC. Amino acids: CASSPRQGSGANVLTF.